Sequencing of this TCR beta chain was carried out in a study of Ad26.COV2.S vaccination and SARS-CoV-2 variants. Study at large: The donor was enrolled in the Ad26.COV2.S arm of the COV1001 trial. The study, taken as a whole, reports: Participants given vaccine showed non-spike TCR breadth similar to that of placebo recipients.

Remarks on this clone: What it binds is not known.

Treatment in this sample: some 20 received Ad26.COV2.S at low or high dose, single or two shots; several received placebo; per-sample allocation not given. Day 63 after the first injection of vaccine or placebo was the sampling time. It was Wuhan-strain SARS-CoV-2 spike that the Ad26 vaccine vector expressed. The repertoire was sequenced with immunoSEQ multiplex PCR; TCRdb's copy has only in-frame clones and lacks some. The sample holds about 400,000 clones, 70% to 90% seen once. With 3 bases removed from V and 3 bases from J, the gap between germline ends came to 6 bases. The germline CDR1 and CDR2 sequences are SGDLS and YYNGEE. The CDR3 is 12 amino acids.

The source of this sequence is a person aged 18-65 years who received the Ad26.COV2.S COVID-19 vaccine or a placebo. This chain uses TRBV9 with TRBJ2-5, with D unresolved. This specimen consisted of peripheral blood, obtained in a trial of Ad26.COV2.S vaccine versus placebo. The CDR3 DNA reads as TGTGCCAGCAGCGGCCAGGAAGAGACCCAGTACTTC. Translated, it gives CASSGQEETQYF.